Here is one T cell receptor beta chain with its context. The antigen is undetermined. This sample was taken from a study of early T cells in non-severe SARS-CoV-2 infection. Individual cDNA molecules were tagged with unique molecular identifiers, the study reported. TCRdb fed the 5' RACE reads into MiXCR, producing one record per CDR3 protein. The data contain 100,000 to 120,000 distinct CDR3 sequences, around 12% of them singletons. Germline lookup yields CDR1 MNHEY and CDR2 SVGAGI. V lost 2 bases and J 3 bases, leaving 12 bases between the germline ends. The CDR3 runs 15 residues. General study findings and limits: Anti-spike CD8 specificities were favored by VDJdb matching, whose results missed private and CD4 specificities.

The chain recombines TRBV6-5 with TRBJ2-3; maybe TRBD2 (7 bases). The material was whole blood, obtained at baseline. The origin of this receptor is an adult who was a healthcare worker with PCR-confirmed SARS-CoV-2 infection or an uninfected control (not recorded which). The CDR3 nucleotides are TGTGCCAGCAGTTACGGGAGGGGGATGACAGATACGCAGTATTTT. It codes for CASSYGRGMTDTQYF.